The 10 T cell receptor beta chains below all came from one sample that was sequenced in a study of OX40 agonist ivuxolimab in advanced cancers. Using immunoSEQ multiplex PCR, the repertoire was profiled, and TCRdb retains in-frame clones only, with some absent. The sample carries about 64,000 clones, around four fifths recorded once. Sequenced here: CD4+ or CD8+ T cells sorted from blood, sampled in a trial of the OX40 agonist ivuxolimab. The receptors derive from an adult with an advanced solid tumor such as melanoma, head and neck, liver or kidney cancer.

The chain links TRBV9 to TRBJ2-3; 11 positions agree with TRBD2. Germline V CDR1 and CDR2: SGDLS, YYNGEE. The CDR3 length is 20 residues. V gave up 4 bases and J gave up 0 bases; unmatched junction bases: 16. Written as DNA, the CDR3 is TGTGCCAGCAGCCCCCGGGCTAGCGGGGGGACCTTATTTAGCACAGATACGCAGTATTTT. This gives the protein CASSPRASGGTLFSTDTQYF.

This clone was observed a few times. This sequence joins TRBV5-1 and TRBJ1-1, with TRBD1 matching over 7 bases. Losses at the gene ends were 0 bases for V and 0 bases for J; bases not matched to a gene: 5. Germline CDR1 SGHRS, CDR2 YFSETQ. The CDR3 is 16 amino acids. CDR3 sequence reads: CASSLGGTVVNTEAFF. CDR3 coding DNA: TGCGCCAGCAGCTTGGGAGGGACAGTGGTGAACACTGAAGCTTTCTTT.

The CDR3 nucleotides read TGTGCCAGCAGCTTGAAAGGACAGGAGGGTTCACCCCTCCACTTT. It specifies CASSLKGQEGSPLHF. The gene calls are TRBV5-4 and TRBJ1-6; 7 bases fit TRBD1. CDR1 and CDR2 from the germline V gene are SGHNT and YYREEE (reference sequence). V gave up 1 base and J gave up 9 bases; unmatched junction bases: 7. This CDR3 is 15 amino acids long.

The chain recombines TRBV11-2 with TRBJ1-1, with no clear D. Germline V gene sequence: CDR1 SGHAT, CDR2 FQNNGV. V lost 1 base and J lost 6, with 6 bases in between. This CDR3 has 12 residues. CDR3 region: CASSLVYPEAFF. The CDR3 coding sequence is TGTGCCAGCAGCTTAGTTTATCCTGAAGCTTTCTTT.

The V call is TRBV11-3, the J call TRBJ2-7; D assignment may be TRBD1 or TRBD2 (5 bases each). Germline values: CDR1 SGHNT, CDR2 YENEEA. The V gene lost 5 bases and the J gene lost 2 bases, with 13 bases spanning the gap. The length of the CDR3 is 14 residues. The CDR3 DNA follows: TGTGCCAGCAGCCACGGGACGGTTCCCTACGAGCAGTACTTC. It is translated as CASSHGTVPYEQYF.

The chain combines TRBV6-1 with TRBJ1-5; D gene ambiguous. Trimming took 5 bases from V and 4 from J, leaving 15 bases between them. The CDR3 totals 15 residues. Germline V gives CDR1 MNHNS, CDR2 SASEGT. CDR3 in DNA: TGTGCCAGCAGTCCTGGGTCCAGCCAAAATCAGCCCCAGCATTTT. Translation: CASSPGSSQNQPQHF.

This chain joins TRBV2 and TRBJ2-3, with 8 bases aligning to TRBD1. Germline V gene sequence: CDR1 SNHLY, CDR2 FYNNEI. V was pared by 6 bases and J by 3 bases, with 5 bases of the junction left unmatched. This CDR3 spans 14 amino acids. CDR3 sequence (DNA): TGTGCCAGCAGCGACAGGGGAAGGACAGATACGCAGTATTTT. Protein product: CASSDRGRTDTQYF.

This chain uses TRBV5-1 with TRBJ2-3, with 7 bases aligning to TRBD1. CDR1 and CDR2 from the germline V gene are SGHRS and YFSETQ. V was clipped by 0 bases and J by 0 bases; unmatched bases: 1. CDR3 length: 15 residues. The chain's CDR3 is CASSLDRGSTDTQYF. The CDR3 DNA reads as TGCGCCAGCAGCTTGGACAGGGGTAGCACAGATACGCAGTATTTT.

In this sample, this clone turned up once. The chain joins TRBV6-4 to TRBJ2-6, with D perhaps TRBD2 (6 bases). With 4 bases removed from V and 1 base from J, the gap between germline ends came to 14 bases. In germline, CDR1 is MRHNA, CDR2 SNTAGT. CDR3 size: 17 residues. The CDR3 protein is CASSVEGQGSGANVLTF. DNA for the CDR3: TGTGCCAGCAGTGTGGAGGGTCAGGGATCTGGGGCCAACGTCCTGACTTTC.

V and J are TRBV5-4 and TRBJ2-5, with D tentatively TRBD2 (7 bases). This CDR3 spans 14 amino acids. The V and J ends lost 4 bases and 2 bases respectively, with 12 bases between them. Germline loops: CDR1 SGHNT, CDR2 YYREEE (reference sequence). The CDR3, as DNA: TGTGCCAGCAGCGGTAGGGGGGGACAAGAGACCCAGTACTTC. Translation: CASSGRGGQETQYF.